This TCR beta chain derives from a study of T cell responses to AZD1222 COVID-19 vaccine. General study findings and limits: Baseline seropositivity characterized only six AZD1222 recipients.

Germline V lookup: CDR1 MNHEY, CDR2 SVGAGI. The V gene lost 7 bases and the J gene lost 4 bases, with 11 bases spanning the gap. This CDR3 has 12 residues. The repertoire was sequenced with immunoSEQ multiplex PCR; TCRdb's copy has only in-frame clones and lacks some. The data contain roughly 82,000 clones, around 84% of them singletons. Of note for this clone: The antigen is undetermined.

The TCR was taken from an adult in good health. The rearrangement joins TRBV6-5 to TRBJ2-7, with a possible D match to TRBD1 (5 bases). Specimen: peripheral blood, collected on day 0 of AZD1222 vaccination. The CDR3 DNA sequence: TGTGCCAGCAACTCCAAGGGGTACGAGCAGTACTTC. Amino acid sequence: CASNSKGYEQYF.